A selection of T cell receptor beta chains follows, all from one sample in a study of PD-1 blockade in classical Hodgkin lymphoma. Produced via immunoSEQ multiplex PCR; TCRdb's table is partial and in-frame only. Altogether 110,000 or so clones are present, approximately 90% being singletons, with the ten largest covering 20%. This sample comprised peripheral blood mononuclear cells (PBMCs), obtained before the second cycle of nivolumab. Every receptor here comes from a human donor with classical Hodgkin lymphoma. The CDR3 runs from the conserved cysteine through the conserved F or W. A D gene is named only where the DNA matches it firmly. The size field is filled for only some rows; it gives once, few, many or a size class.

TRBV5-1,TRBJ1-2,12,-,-,CASSLESGPDTF,TGCGCCAGCAGCCTGGAATCGGGGCCCGACACCTTC
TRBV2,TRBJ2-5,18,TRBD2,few,CASSVGPRSGMYQETQYF,TGTGCCAGCAGTGTCGGCCCCCGTAGCGGGATGTACCAAGAGACCCAGTACTTC
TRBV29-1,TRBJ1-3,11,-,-,CSVGGDLPIYF,TGCAGCGTTGGGGGGGACCTCCCCATATATTTT
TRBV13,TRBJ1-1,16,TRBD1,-,CASSLLTGARNTEAFF,TGTGCCAGCAGCTTACTAACAGGGGCCAGGAACACTGAAGCTTTCTTT
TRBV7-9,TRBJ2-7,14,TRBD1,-,CASSFPGQGTEQYF,TGTGCCAGCAGCTTCCCGGGACAGGGGACCGAGCAGTACTTC
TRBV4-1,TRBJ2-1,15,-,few,CASSHSRGQNNEQFF,TGCGCCAGCAGCCACTCCCGGGGCCAAAACAATGAGCAGTTCTTC
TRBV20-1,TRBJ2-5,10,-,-,CSAVKETQYF,TGCAGTGCGGTAAAGGAGACCCAGTACTTC
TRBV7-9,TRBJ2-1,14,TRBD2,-,CASSPLAGGDEQFF,TGTGCCAGCAGCCCCTTAGCGGGCGGGGATGAGCAGTTCTTC
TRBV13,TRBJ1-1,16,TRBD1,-,CASSLAGGGPDTEAFF,TGTGCCAGCAGCTTAGCAGGGGGCGGCCCGGACACTGAAGCTTTCTTT
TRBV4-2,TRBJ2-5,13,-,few,CASSDKNLETQYF,TGTGCCAGCAGCGATAAAAACTTGGAGACCCAGTACTTC
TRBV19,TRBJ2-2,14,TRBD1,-,CASSTTGGSGELFF,TGTGCCAGTAGTACTACAGGGGGCTCCGGGGAGCTGTTTTTT
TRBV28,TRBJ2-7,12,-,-,CASSLAFYEQYF,TGTGCCAGCAGTTTGGCGTTCTACGAGCAGTACTTC
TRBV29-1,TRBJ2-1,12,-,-,CSVSDSGVGQFF,TGCAGCGTTTCGGACTCCGGGGTGGGGCAGTTCTTC
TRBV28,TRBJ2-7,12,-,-,CASSPPGYEQYF,TGTGCCAGCAGTCCCCCCGGCTACGAGCAGTACTTC